A selection of T cell receptor beta chains follows, all from one sample in a study of memory CD4+ T cells and cytomegalovirus serostatus. Here immunoSEQ multiplex PCR was the method, and the copy in TCRdb shows in-frame clones only, minus some. The sample has around 88,000 clones; about 80% are singletons. The source material was memory CD4+ T cells from blood. These receptors originate from an adult in good health and CMV-seropositive. CDR3s include the opening cysteine and the closing phenylalanine or tryptophan. A D gene is named only where the DNA matches it firmly. The size entry is marked missing in some rows and otherwise reads once, few, many or a size class.

d_call: NA; j_call: TRBJ1-1; cdr3_length: 11; clone_size: NA; v_call: TRBV28; cdr3_nt: TGTGCCACAAACGGGCACACTGAAGCTTTCTTT; cdr3_aa: CATNGHTEAFF
d_call: TRBD2; j_call: TRBJ2-7; cdr3_length: 16; clone_size: NA; v_call: TRBV28; cdr3_nt: TGTGCCAGCAGGTTTACTGGGACTAGCGGGAGCTACGAGCAGTACTTC; cdr3_aa: CASRFTGTSGSYEQYF
d_call: TRBD1; j_call: TRBJ2-7; cdr3_length: 16; clone_size: NA; v_call: TRBV28; cdr3_nt: TGTGCCAGCAGCACTACCCACAGGGGGCGTTTTAGTGAGCAGTACTTC; cdr3_aa: CASSTTHRGRFSEQYF
d_call: NA; j_call: TRBJ2-3; cdr3_length: 16; clone_size: NA; v_call: TRBV7-8; cdr3_nt: TGTGCCAGCAGCCTAAGAAGGGTATCTAGCACAGATACGCAGTATTTT; cdr3_aa: CASSLRRVSSTDTQYF
d_call: TRBD1; j_call: TRBJ2-1; cdr3_length: 16; clone_size: NA; v_call: TRBV9; cdr3_nt: TGTGCCAGCAGCGCCGGGACAGGGTCTGAATGGAATGAGCAGTTCTTC; cdr3_aa: CASSAGTGSEWNEQFF
d_call: NA; j_call: TRBJ2-2; cdr3_length: 15; clone_size: few; v_call: TRBV5-1; cdr3_nt: TGCGCCAGCAGCTTGGACGGATCCTACACCGGGGAGCTGTTTTTT; cdr3_aa: CASSLDGSYTGELFF
d_call: NA; j_call: TRBJ1-2; cdr3_length: 12; clone_size: NA; v_call: TRBV28; cdr3_nt: TGTGCCAGCAGTTTGATTTTGGGTGGCTACACCTTC; cdr3_aa: CASSLILGGYTF
d_call: TRBD2; j_call: TRBJ2-7; cdr3_length: 16; clone_size: NA; v_call: TRBV19; cdr3_nt: TGTGCCAGTAGTATAACTTTTGGCGGGAGGACGTACGAGCAGTACTTC; cdr3_aa: CASSITFGGRTYEQYF
d_call: TRBD1; j_call: TRBJ2-3; cdr3_length: 14; clone_size: NA; v_call: TRBV6-5; cdr3_nt: TGTGCCAGCAGTCCCCGACAGGGTTCAGATACGCAGTATTTT; cdr3_aa: CASSPRQGSDTQYF
d_call: TRBD1; j_call: TRBJ2-4; cdr3_length: 16; clone_size: NA; v_call: TRBV7-2; cdr3_nt: TGTGCCAGCAGCCAATCCGGGACAGGGGCCAAAAACATTCAGTACTTC; cdr3_aa: CASSQSGTGAKNIQYF
d_call: TRBD2; j_call: TRBJ2-1; cdr3_length: 14; clone_size: NA; v_call: TRBV7-2; cdr3_nt: TGTGCCAGCAGTAGCGGGAGCTCCTACAATGAGCAGTTCTTC; cdr3_aa: CASSSGSSYNEQFF
d_call: TRBD2; j_call: TRBJ2-1; cdr3_length: 10; clone_size: NA; v_call: TRBV5-8; cdr3_nt: TGTGCCGTACAAGCGGGAGAGCAGTTCTTC; cdr3_aa: CAVQAGEQFF
d_call: TRBD1; j_call: TRBJ2-7; cdr3_length: 14; clone_size: few; v_call: TRBV14; cdr3_nt: TGTGCCAGTGGAAAACAGGGGCCCCAAGGCGAGCAGTACTTC; cdr3_aa: CASGKQGPQGEQYF
d_call: NA; j_call: TRBJ2-5; cdr3_length: 12; clone_size: NA; v_call: TRBV5-1; cdr3_nt: TGCGCCAGCAGCTTAGACCAAGAGACCCAGTACTTC; cdr3_aa: CASSLDQETQYF
d_call: TRBD2; j_call: TRBJ2-5; cdr3_length: 15; clone_size: NA; v_call: TRBV6-6; cdr3_nt: TGTGCCAGCAGCGAAAAAAGGCGGGGGGCCGAGGCCCAGTACTTC; cdr3_aa: CASSEKRRGAEAQYF
d_call: NA; j_call: TRBJ1-4; cdr3_length: 14; clone_size: once; v_call: TRBV30; cdr3_nt: TGTGCCTGGAGCCGGGAGGTGGGGAATGAAAAACTGTTTTTT; cdr3_aa: CAWSREVGNEKLFF
d_call: TRBD1; j_call: TRBJ1-2; cdr3_length: 15; clone_size: NA; v_call: TRBV5-1; cdr3_nt: TGCGCCAGCAGCTCCCCGGGACAGGGTAAAAATGGCTACACCTTC; cdr3_aa: CASSSPGQGKNGYTF
d_call: NA; j_call: TRBJ2-3; cdr3_length: 12; clone_size: NA; v_call: TRBV28; cdr3_nt: TGTGCCAGCAGTGGCAACACAGATACGCAGTATTTT; cdr3_aa: CASSGNTDTQYF
d_call: NA; j_call: TRBJ2-4; cdr3_length: 16; clone_size: NA; v_call: TRBV7-9; cdr3_nt: TGTGCCAGCAGCTTTAAGAACCCGGATTCCAAAAACATTCAGTACTTC; cdr3_aa: CASSFKNPDSKNIQYF
d_call: NA; j_call: TRBJ2-1; cdr3_length: 17; clone_size: NA; v_call: TRBV9; cdr3_nt: TGTGCCAGCAGCGTTCACACAGGTTCGCCCATAGACAATGAGCAGTTCTTC; cdr3_aa: CASSVHTGSPIDNEQFF
d_call: NA; j_call: TRBJ1-4; cdr3_length: 15; clone_size: NA; v_call: TRBV7-9; cdr3_nt: TGTGCCAGCAGTGAAATGGGGCGGGCTAATGAAAAACTGTTTTTT; cdr3_aa: CASSEMGRANEKLFF
d_call: NA; j_call: TRBJ2-1; cdr3_length: 13; clone_size: NA; v_call: TRBV5-6; cdr3_nt: TGTGCCAGCAGCTTGTTAGCGCCCGGTGAGCAGTTCTTC; cdr3_aa: CASSLLAPGEQFF
d_call: NA; j_call: TRBJ1-3; cdr3_length: 17; clone_size: NA; v_call: TRBV7-8; cdr3_nt: TGTGCCAGCAGCTTAAGGGAGACACTAAGCTCTGGAAACACCATATATTTT; cdr3_aa: CASSLRETLSSGNTIYF
d_call: TRBD1; j_call: TRBJ1-4; cdr3_length: 14; clone_size: NA; v_call: TRBV7-9; cdr3_nt: TGTGCCAGCAGCTCAGGACAGGGTAATGAAAAACTGTTTTTT; cdr3_aa: CASSSGQGNEKLFF
d_call: NA; j_call: TRBJ1-1; cdr3_length: 13; clone_size: few; v_call: TRBV6-6; cdr3_nt: TGTGCCAGCAGTTACGGGGGGAACACTGAAGCTTTCTTT; cdr3_aa: CASSYGGNTEAFF
d_call: NA; j_call: TRBJ2-3; cdr3_length: 16; clone_size: NA; v_call: TRBV4-2; cdr3_nt: TGTGCCAGCAGCCAAGAAGCTTATGGCGGTAGAGATACGCAGTATTTT; cdr3_aa: CASSQEAYGGRDTQYF
d_call: TRBD1; j_call: TRBJ1-1; cdr3_length: 14; clone_size: NA; v_call: TRBV7-9; cdr3_nt: TGTGCCAGCAGCCGACAGGGTGAGAACACTGAAGCTTTCTTT; cdr3_aa: CASSRQGENTEAFF
d_call: TRBD1; j_call: TRBJ2-7; cdr3_length: 15; clone_size: NA; v_call: TRBV9; cdr3_nt: TGTGCCAGCAGCGTAGGGGGTGCAGGGGGCAACGAGCAGTACTTC; cdr3_aa: CASSVGGAGGNEQYF
d_call: TRBD1; j_call: TRBJ1-2; cdr3_length: 14; clone_size: few; v_call: TRBV7-8; cdr3_nt: TGTGCCAGCAGCGGACAACAGGGGATCTATGGCTACACCTTC; cdr3_aa: CASSGQQGIYGYTF
d_call: TRBD2; j_call: TRBJ2-3; cdr3_length: 16; clone_size: NA; v_call: TRBV5-1; cdr3_nt: TGCGCCAGCAGCATAGGACTAGCGGGAGATGGAGATACGCAGTATTTT; cdr3_aa: CASSIGLAGDGDTQYF
d_call: TRBD2; j_call: TRBJ2-7; cdr3_length: 13; clone_size: few; v_call: TRBV7-9; cdr3_nt: TGTGCCAGCAGCCCCCGGACTAGGGGCGAGCAGTACTTC; cdr3_aa: CASSPRTRGEQYF
d_call: NA; j_call: TRBJ2-5; cdr3_length: 14; clone_size: NA; v_call: TRBV29-1; cdr3_nt: TGCAGCGTTGTTGTCGGACCCCAGGGGGGGACCCAGTACTTC; cdr3_aa: CSVVVGPQGGTQYF
d_call: NA; j_call: TRBJ1-1; cdr3_length: 13; clone_size: NA; v_call: TRBV6-5; cdr3_nt: TGTGCCAGCAGTTGGGACCCGAACACTGAAGCTTTCTTT; cdr3_aa: CASSWDPNTEAFF
d_call: TRBD1; j_call: TRBJ1-4; cdr3_length: 15; clone_size: NA; v_call: TRBV5-5; cdr3_nt: TGTGCCAGCAGCTTGTACAGGGGTAGGAATGAAAAACTGTTTTTT; cdr3_aa: CASSLYRGRNEKLFF
d_call: NA; j_call: TRBJ1-5; cdr3_length: 15; clone_size: NA; v_call: TRBV19; cdr3_nt: TGTGCCAGTAGTTCGACGACAGTAGAGAATCAGCCCCAGCATTTT; cdr3_aa: CASSSTTVENQPQHF
d_call: NA; j_call: TRBJ2-3; cdr3_length: 15; clone_size: NA; v_call: TRBV4-1; cdr3_nt: TGCGCCAGCAGCCATCAAGAGGGAGTTCAGGCTACGCAGTATTTT; cdr3_aa: CASSHQEGVQATQYF
d_call: NA; j_call: TRBJ2-3; cdr3_length: 12; clone_size: NA; v_call: TRBV28; cdr3_nt: TGTGCCAGCAGTCCACTTCGAGATACGCAGTATTTT; cdr3_aa: CASSPLRDTQYF
d_call: NA; j_call: TRBJ2-6; cdr3_length: 16; clone_size: NA; v_call: TRBV6-6; cdr3_nt: TGTGCCAGCAGTTACGGGGGGAGCTCTGGGGCCAACGTCCTGACTTTC; cdr3_aa: CASSYGGSSGANVLTF
d_call: NA; j_call: TRBJ1-1; cdr3_length: 11; clone_size: NA; v_call: TRBV7-9; cdr3_nt: TGTGCCAGCAGCTTGGACACTGAAGCTTTCTTT; cdr3_aa: CASSLDTEAFF
d_call: NA; j_call: TRBJ1-2; cdr3_length: 10; clone_size: NA; v_call: TRBV20-1; cdr3_nt: TGCAGTGCTAGAGGAGGACAGTTTAACTTC; cdr3_aa: CSARGGQFNF
d_call: NA; j_call: TRBJ2-1; cdr3_length: 13; clone_size: NA; v_call: TRBV29-1; cdr3_nt: TGCAGCGTCGGGGCGGATTCCTACAATGAGCAGTTCTTC; cdr3_aa: CSVGADSYNEQFF
d_call: NA; j_call: TRBJ1-2; cdr3_length: 15; clone_size: few; v_call: TRBV6-1; cdr3_nt: TGTGCCAGCACCCCCCAAGTACAGGGCCCCTATGGCTACACCTTC; cdr3_aa: CASTPQVQGPYGYTF
d_call: TRBD2; j_call: TRBJ2-5; cdr3_length: 15; clone_size: NA; v_call: TRBV5-1; cdr3_nt: TGCGCCAGCTGCCCCGGGACTAGCGGGAGGGAGACCCAGTACTTC; cdr3_aa: CASCPGTSGRETQYF
d_call: TRBD1; j_call: TRBJ1-4; cdr3_length: 15; clone_size: NA; v_call: TRBV5-1; cdr3_nt: TGCGCCAGCAGCTTGGAGGCAGGGGGTGTAGAAAAACTGTTTTTT; cdr3_aa: CASSLEAGGVEKLFF
d_call: NA; j_call: TRBJ1-2; cdr3_length: 16; clone_size: NA; v_call: TRBV7-2; cdr3_nt: TGTGCCAGCAGCCGACCCCCAGGGACCCTTAACTATGGCTACACCTTC; cdr3_aa: CASSRPPGTLNYGYTF
d_call: NA; j_call: TRBJ2-1; cdr3_length: 12; clone_size: NA; v_call: TRBV7-3; cdr3_nt: TGTGCCAGCAGCTTCAGTGGGAGGGAGCAGTTCTTC; cdr3_aa: CASSFSGREQFF
d_call: NA; j_call: TRBJ1-2; cdr3_length: 11; clone_size: NA; v_call: TRBV30; cdr3_nt: TGTGCCTGGTCCGGGTCCTATGGCTACACCTTC; cdr3_aa: CAWSGSYGYTF
d_call: TRBD1; j_call: TRBJ2-1; cdr3_length: 15; clone_size: once; v_call: TRBV7-3; cdr3_nt: TGTGCCAGCAGGCCTCATTCGGGACAGAACAATGAGCAGTTCTTC; cdr3_aa: CASRPHSGQNNEQFF
d_call: TRBD2; j_call: TRBJ2-2; cdr3_length: 16; clone_size: once; v_call: TRBV10-3; cdr3_nt: TGTGCCATCAGTGAGTCGACTCGGGGGGGCACCGGGGAGCTGTTTTTT; cdr3_aa: CAISESTRGGTGELFF
d_call: TRBD2; j_call: TRBJ2-7; cdr3_length: 16; clone_size: few; v_call: TRBV5-1; cdr3_nt: TGCGCCAGCAGCTTGGGAGGTGGCGGGAGGGCCCGGGAGCAGTACTTC; cdr3_aa: CASSLGGGGRAREQYF
d_call: NA; j_call: TRBJ1-1; cdr3_length: 13; clone_size: NA; v_call: TRBV7-2; cdr3_nt: TGTGCCAGCAGCTCCGGACAGATAACTGAAGCTTTCTTT; cdr3_aa: CASSSGQITEAFF